Listed here is a single TCR beta chain. Antigen specificity is unknown. Negative isolation yielded CD8+ and CD4+ T cells; FACS enriched TEMRA cells. Random hexamers primed reverse transcription of about 0.5 to 1 ug RNA. TCR beta CDR3 was amplified by immunoSEQ multiplex PCR. This amplification extended across 54 Vbeta and 13 Jbeta segments. Using its own MiXCR run on the immunoSEQ multiplex PCR reads, TCRdb lists one record per CDR3 protein. The sample contains more than 130,000 distinct CDR3 sequences, approximately 95% of which appear only once. Trimming cost V 4 bases and J 8 bases, with 9 bases left between them. There are 12 residues in the CDR3. Germline loops: CDR1 MDHEN, CDR2 SYDVKM. This sample was included in a study of CD8 T cells in Susac syndrome. Whole-study findings and limits: A relatively small number of individuals underwent TCR sequencing and HLA analysis.

The sequenced sample consisted of CD8+ T cells from PBMCs. This TCR came from a human donor in good health. The chain carries TRBV28 and TRBJ2-1; D remains ambiguous. CDR3 loop: CASSSRGDEQFF. The CDR3 coding sequence is TGTGCCAGCAGTTCACGCGGTGATGAGCAGTTCTTC.